Only a few counts were recorded for the clone carrying this TCR beta chain. These data belong to a study of T cell changes during pregnancy in multiple sclerosis. CDR1 and CDR2 (germline): MGHRA, YSYEKL. The CDR3 has 14 residues. The V end was cut by 0 bases, the J end by 7 bases, with 11 bases between. Data came from immunoSEQ multiplex PCR; TCRdb stores just in-frame clones and leaves some out. The sample has tens of thousands of clones; approximately 88% are singletons. This receptor was identified in a female donor with multiple sclerosis, enrolled in a pregnancy study. This specimen consisted of CD4+ T cells from peripheral blood mononuclear cells, obtained in the first trimester of pregnancy. The V call is TRBV4-1, the J call TRBJ2-3; D is unresolved. The CDR3 here is CASSQDQALNTQYF. The CDR3 DNA follows: TGCGCCAGCAGCCAAGACCAGGCGTTGAATACGCAGTATTTT.